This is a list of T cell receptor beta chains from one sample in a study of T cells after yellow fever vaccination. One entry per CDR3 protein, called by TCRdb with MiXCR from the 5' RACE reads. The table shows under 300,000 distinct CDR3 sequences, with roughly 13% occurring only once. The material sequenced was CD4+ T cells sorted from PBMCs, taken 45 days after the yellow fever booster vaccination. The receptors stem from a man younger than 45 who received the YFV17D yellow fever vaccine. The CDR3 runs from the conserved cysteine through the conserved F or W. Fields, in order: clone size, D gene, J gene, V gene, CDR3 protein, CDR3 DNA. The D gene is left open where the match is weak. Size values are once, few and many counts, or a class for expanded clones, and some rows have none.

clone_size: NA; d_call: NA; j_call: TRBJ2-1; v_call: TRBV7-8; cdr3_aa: CASSHSNEQFF; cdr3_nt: TGTGCCAGCAGCCACAGTAATGAGCAGTTCTTC
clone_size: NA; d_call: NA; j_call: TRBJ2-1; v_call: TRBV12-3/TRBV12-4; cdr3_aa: CASSFVSGEREQFF; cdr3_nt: TGTGCCAGCAGTTTTGTGTCAGGGGAGCGGGAGCAGTTCTTC
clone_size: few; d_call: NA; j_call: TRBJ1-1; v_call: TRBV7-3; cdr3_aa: CASSLWVGTEAFF; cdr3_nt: TGTGCCAGCAGCTTGTGGGTGGGCACTGAAGCTTTCTTT
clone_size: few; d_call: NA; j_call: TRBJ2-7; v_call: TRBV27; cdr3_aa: CASSFFPGTPVSEQYF; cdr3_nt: TGTGCCAGCAGTTTTTTTCCCGGGACACCTGTGAGTGAGCAGTACTTC
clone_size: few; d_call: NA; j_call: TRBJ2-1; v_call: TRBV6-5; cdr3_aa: CASNRLRLGNEQFF; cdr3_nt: TGTGCCAGCAATAGGCTCCGCCTTGGCAATGAGCAGTTCTTC
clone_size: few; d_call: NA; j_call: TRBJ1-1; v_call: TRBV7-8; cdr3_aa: CASSPGELNTEAFF; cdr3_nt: TGTGCCAGCAGCCCCGGTGAGCTGAACACTGAAGCTTTCTTT
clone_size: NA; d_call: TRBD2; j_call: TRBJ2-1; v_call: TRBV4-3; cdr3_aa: CASSQDGGTSGRLLFF; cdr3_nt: TGCGCCAGCAGCCAAGATGGAGGGACTAGCGGGAGGCTTTTGTTCTTC
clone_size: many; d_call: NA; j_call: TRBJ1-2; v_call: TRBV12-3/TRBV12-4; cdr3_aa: CASSLRDYGYTF; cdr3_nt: TGTGCCAGCAGTTTAAGGGACTATGGCTACACCTTC
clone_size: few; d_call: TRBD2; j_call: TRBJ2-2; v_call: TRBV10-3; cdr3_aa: CAIRTSGPTGELFF; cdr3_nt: TGTGCCATCAGGACTAGCGGGCCAACCGGGGAGCTGTTTTTT
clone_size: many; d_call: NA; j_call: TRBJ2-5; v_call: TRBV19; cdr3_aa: CASTSDSQETQYF; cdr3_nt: TGTGCCAGCACCAGTGACAGTCAAGAGACCCAGTACTTC
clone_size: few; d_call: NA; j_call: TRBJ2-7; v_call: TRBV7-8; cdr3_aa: CASSPLGDFYEQYF; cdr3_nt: TGTGCCAGCAGCCCTCTTGGGGACTTCTACGAGCAGTACTTC
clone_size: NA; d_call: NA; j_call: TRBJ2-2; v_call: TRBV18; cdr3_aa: CASSPPVDTGELFF; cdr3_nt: TGTGCCAGCTCACCTCCCGTGGACACCGGGGAGCTGTTTTTT
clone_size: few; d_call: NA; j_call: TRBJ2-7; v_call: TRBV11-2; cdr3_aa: CASSSPTSGPYEQYF; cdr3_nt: TGTGCCAGCAGCTCGCCGACTTCGGGGCCCTACGAGCAGTACTTC
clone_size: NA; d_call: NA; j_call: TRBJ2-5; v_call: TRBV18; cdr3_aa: CASSPPVGIQYF; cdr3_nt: TGTGCCAGCTCACCACCCGTCGGAATCCAGTACTTC
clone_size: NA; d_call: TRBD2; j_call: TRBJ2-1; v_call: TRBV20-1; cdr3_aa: CSARDGSGSYEQFF; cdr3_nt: TGCAGTGCTAGAGATGGTAGCGGGAGCTATGAGCAGTTCTTC
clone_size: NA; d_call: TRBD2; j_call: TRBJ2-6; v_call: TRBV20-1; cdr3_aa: CSARASGRYSGANVLTF; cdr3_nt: TGCAGTGCTAGGGCTAGCGGGAGATACTCTGGGGCCAACGTCCTGACTTTC